A single sample gave rise to the 7 T cell receptor beta chains below, sequenced in a study of cytomegalovirus exposure and HLA in healthy donors. Both 60 Vbeta primers and 13 Jbeta primers went into the PCR. The data were produced by immunoSEQ multiplex PCR, yet TCRdb's version contains in-frame clones alone and is incomplete. The sample has about 82,000 clones; approximately 74% are singletons. The sample taken for sequencing was PBMCs. All receptors come from a woman in her forties or fifties in good health and CMV-seropositive.

The rearrangement links TRBV30 to TRBJ2-5, with 8 bases lining up with TRBD1. The V and J ends lost 5 bases and 5 bases, in that order; junction bases with no gene match: 4. Per the germline V gene, CDR1 is GTSNPN and CDR2 is SVGIG (reference sequence). CDR3 length: 12 amino acids. The CDR3 sequence is CAWAGQGETQYF. CDR3 bases: TGTGCCTGGGCAGGACAGGGCGAGACCCAGTACTTC. The full variable domain, its missing parts supplied by reference TRBV30 and TRBJ2-5, is SQTIHQWPATLVQPVGSPLSLECTVEGTSNPNLYWYRQAAGRGLQLLFYSVGIGQISSEVPQNLSASRPQDRQFILSSKKLLLSDSGFYLCAWAGQGETQYFGPGTRLLVL.

This chain joins TRBV6-1 and TRBJ1-2, with TRBD1 matching over 7 bases. The CDR3 is 13 residues long. CDR1 and CDR2 (germline): MNHNS, SASEGT. V shed 3 bases, J shed 5 bases, and the junction held 3 bases outside the gene matches. CDR3 DNA sequence: TGTGCCAGCAGTGAGGGGACAGCTTATGGCTACACCTTC. It codes for CASSEGTAYGYTF.

The chain carries TRBV27 and TRBJ1-1; D possibly corresponds to TRBD1 (6 bases). Germline V gives CDR1 MNHEY, CDR2 SMNVEV (reference sequence). This CDR3 is built from 16 residues. V shed 3 bases and J shed 0 bases, with 14 bases lying between them. CDR3 bases: TGTGCCAGCAGTTTTAGTAGGGGACATCTGAACACTGAAGCTTTCTTT. This sequence encodes CASSFSRGHLNTEAFF.

This clone occurred a few times. The chain uses TRBV19 and TRBJ2-7; D may be TRBD1 (10 bases). Trimming took off 5 bases at V and 9 bases at J, with 20 bases between the two ends. In germline, CDR1 is LNHDA, CDR2 SQIVND (reference sequence). This CDR3 is built from 14 residues. The CDR3 protein is CASSGTGATSGQYF. The CDR3 DNA sequence: TGTGCCAGTAGTGGGACAGGGGCGACTAGCGGGCAGTACTTC.

The V and J genes are TRBV28 and TRBJ1-2, with D possibly matching TRBD1 (6 bases). CDR3 length: 15 residues. Looked up from germline, CDR1 is MDHEN and CDR2 is SYDVKM. V shed 4 bases and J shed 4 bases, with 16 bases lying between them. CDR3 sequence reads: CASSSPTGLSYGYTF. The CDR3 DNA sequence: TGTGCCAGCAGTTCTCCCACAGGGTTGAGCTATGGCTACACCTTC.

The chain has TRBV5-1 and TRBJ2-1; 9 nucleotides match TRBD2. Germline CDR1 is SGHRS and CDR2 is YFSETQ. The CDR3 has 14 amino acids. V was pared by 2 bases and J by 7 bases, with 4 bases of the junction left unmatched. CDR3 sequence: CASSLSSGKNEQFF. CDR3 nucleotide sequence: TGCGCCAGCAGCTTATCTAGCGGGAAGAATGAGCAGTTCTTC.

The sample holds one count of this clone. The chain uses TRBV5-4 and TRBJ2-2, with 7 bases identical to TRBD2. The CDR3 spans 15 residues. The germline V gene encodes CDR1 SGHNT and CDR2 YYREEE (reference sequence). V shed 0 bases and J 5 bases; nucleotides not matched to a gene: 4. The DNA for the CDR3 is TGTGCCAGCAGCTTGGAGGGACTACAAACCGGGGAGCTGTTTTTT. Its translation is CASSLEGLQTGELFF.